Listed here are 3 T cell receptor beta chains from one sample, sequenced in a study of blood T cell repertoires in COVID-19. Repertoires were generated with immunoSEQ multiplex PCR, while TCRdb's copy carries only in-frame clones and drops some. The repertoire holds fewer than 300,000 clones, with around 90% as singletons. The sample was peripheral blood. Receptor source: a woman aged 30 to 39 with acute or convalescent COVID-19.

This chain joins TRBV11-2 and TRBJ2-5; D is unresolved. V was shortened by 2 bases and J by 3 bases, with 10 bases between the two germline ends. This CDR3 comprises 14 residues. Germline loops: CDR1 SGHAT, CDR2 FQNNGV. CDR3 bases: TGTGCCAGCAGCTTAAGTGGCCTAGAAGAGACCCAGTACTTC. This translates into CASSLSGLEETQYF.

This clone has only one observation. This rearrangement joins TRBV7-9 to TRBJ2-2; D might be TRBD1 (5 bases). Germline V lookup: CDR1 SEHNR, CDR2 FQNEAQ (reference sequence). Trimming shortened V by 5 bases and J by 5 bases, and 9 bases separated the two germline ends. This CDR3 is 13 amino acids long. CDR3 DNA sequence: TGTGCCAGCAGCCCCAGGGTAACCGGGGAGCTGTTTTTT. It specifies CASSPRVTGELFF.

The CDR3 region has the DNA TGTGCCAGCAGCTCGAGGGGAGGACTAGCGCGTCGCGAGCAGTACTTC. It yields the protein CASSSRGGLARREQYF. The V gene is TRBV7-2, the J gene TRBJ2-7, with 9 bases lining up with TRBD2. The V gene's germline CDR1 is SGHTA and CDR2 FQGNSA. Trimming took 4 bases from V and 6 from J; bases not matched to a gene: 13. This CDR3 comprises 16 residues.